Below, one T cell receptor (beta chain) is given with its context. After removal of 4 bases from V and 4 bases from J, the junction contained 8 bases not matched to a gene. CDR1 and CDR2 from the germline V gene are MGHRA and YSYEKL. The CDR3 spans 15 residues. Source study methods: Nucleated cell number was recorded as an estimate derived from reference gene primer amplification. Using immunoSEQ multiplex PCR, the repertoire was profiled, and TCRdb retains in-frame clones only, with some absent. Clone size and V and J calls were adopted from that table, with D and trimming inferred from the DNA. The sample records 330,000 or so clones, roughly 87% being singletons. These data originate in a study of blood T cell repertoires in COVID-19. Study-level information: COVID-19 samples, acute and convalescent, were from the United States, Italy and Spain. PBMCs, B-cell-depleted T cells, or T cells provided the cDNA or gDNA that made up the material.

Seattle-derived patients entered the study during active infection and were followed longitudinally. The sequenced sample was peripheral blood. The rearrangement links TRBV4-1 to TRBJ1-2, with 8 bases aligning to TRBD1. The TCR originated in a man aged 25 to 40 with COVID-19, enrolled during active disease. The chain's CDR3 is CASSPTGGRFYGYTF. CDR3 nucleotide sequence: TGCGCCAGCAGCCCCACAGGGGGGAGATTCTATGGCTACACCTTC.